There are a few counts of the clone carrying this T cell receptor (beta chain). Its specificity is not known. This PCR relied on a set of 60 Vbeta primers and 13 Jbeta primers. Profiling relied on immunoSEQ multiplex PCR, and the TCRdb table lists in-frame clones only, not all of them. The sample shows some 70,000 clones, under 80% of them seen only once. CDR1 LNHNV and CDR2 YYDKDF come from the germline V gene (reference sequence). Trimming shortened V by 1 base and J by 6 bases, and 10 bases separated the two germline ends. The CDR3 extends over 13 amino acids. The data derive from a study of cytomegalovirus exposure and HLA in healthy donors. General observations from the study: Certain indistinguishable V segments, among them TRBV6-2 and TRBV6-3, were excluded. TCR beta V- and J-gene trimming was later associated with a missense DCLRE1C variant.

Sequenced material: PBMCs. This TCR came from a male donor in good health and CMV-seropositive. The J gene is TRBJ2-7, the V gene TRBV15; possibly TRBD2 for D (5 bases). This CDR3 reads CATSRVSAGEQYF. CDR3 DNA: TGTGCCACCAGCAGAGTGTCGGCGGGCGAGCAGTACTTC. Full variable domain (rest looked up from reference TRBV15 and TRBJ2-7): DAMVIQNPRYQVTQFGKPVTLSCSQTLNHNVMYWYQQKSSQAPKLLFHYYDKDFNNEADTPDNFQSRRPNTSFCFLDIRSPGLGDTAMYLCATSRVSAGEQYFGPGTRLTVT.